The entry below describes one TCR beta chain. The antigen remains undetermined. The data were taken from a study of cytomegalovirus exposure and HLA in healthy donors. Vbeta (60) and Jbeta (13) primers were used in the PCR. Assay: immunoSEQ multiplex PCR; the TCRdb copy retains only in-frame clones and omits some. The sample consists of approximately 68,000 clones, about 68% of them appearing once. CDR1 KGHSH and CDR2 LQKENI come from the germline V gene. Trimming took off 3 bases at V and 1 base at J, with 13 bases between the two ends. The CDR3 loop spans 15 amino acids. General study results and limits: Immune exposure data for these donors was limited to CMV serostatus.

The rearrangement uses TRBV18 and TRBJ2-7, with a weak D call TRBD1 (7 bases). Material for sequencing was PBMCs. This clonotype originated in a woman in her 30s in good health and CMV-seropositive. As DNA, the CDR3 is TGTGCCAGCTCACCGGAGGGGGCGTTATCCTACGAGCAGTACTTC. As protein: CASSPEGALSYEQYF. The variable domain in full, with the rest retrieved from reference TRBV18 and TRBJ2-7, is NAGVMQNPRHLVRRRGQEARLRCSPMKGHSHVYWYRQLPEEGLKFMVYLQKENIIDESGMPKERFSAEFPKEGPSILRIQQVVRGDSAAYFCASSPEGALSYEQYFGPGTRLTVT.